Listed below are T cell receptor beta chains from one sample, sequenced in a study of cytomegalovirus exposure and HLA in healthy donors. Some clones are missing from TCRdb's copy, which holds only in-frame ones; the method was immunoSEQ multiplex PCR. The sample totals some 34,000 clones. Sequencing was carried out using PBMCs. All receptors come from a woman aged 40 to 50 in good health and CMV-seropositive. The CDR3 runs from the conserved cysteine through the conserved F or W. Each record gives: V gene, clone size, D gene, J gene, CDR3 DNA, CDR3 protein. D genes are given only for firm matches. Part of the rows lack a size; the others show once, few, many or a class for expanded clones.

TRBV9	-	TRBD1	TRBJ1-4	TGTGCCAGCAGCGTAGGTGGACAGGGTGAAAAACTGTTTTTT	CASSVGGQGEKLFF
TRBV4-1	-	TRBD2	TRBJ2-5	TGCGCCAGCAGCCATTGGACTAGCCAAGAGACCCAGTACTTC	CASSHWTSQETQYF
TRBV19	medium-sized	TRBD2	TRBJ2-2	TGTGCCAGTAGTAGGGAGGGTGTGGGGGAGCTGTTTTTT	CASSREGVGELFF
TRBV7-9	-	TRBD2	TRBJ2-7	TGTGCCAGCAGCTACGCCGGGACTAGTTCAACGCAGTACTTC	CASSYAGTSSTQYF
TRBV2	-	TRBD1	TRBJ1-2	TGTGCCAGCAGTGCCGCCAGGGGACAGCCCAATTTTACCTTC	CASSAARGQPNFTF
TRBV5-6	-	TRBD2	TRBJ2-1	TGTGCCAGCAGCTCCCAGGGTGGGCTAGCGGGATTCGGTGAGCAGTTCTTC	CASSSQGGLAGFGEQFF
TRBV30	-	-	TRBJ1-1	TGTGCCTGGAGTCCCTGGACAGCAATGAACACTGAAGCTTTCTTT	CAWSPWTAMNTEAFF
TRBV2	-	TRBD2	TRBJ2-1	TGTGCCAGCAGTGAACGAAGGAGCGGGAGAAACTACAATGAGCAGTTCTTC	CASSERRSGRNYNEQFF
TRBV18	-	-	TRBJ2-7	TGTGCCAGCTCACGGGAAAGGACTGACTACGAGCAGTACTTC	CASSRERTDYEQYF
TRBV4-1	-	-	TRBJ2-1	TGCGCCAGCAGCCAAGATTGGACTACCACGACCTACAATGAGCAGTTCTTC	CASSQDWTTTTYNEQFF
TRBV7-2	-	-	TRBJ2-7	TGTGCCAGCAGCTTAGCGAAGGGGCTAGTAGGATACGAGCAGTACTTC	CASSLAKGLVGYEQYF
TRBV29-1	-	-	TRBJ2-1	TGCAGCGTTCCCTCGACTAGACGGGACAATGAGCAGTTCTTC	CSVPSTRRDNEQFF
TRBV11-2	-	TRBD1	TRBJ2-7	TGTGCCAGCAGCTCTATTGCGGACAGGGTCTATTATATGTACGAGCAGTACTTC	CASSSIADRVYYMYEQYF
TRBV5-8	-	-	TRBJ2-5	TGTGCCAGCAGCTTGTCGCTAGGGAACAGGGTAAAGACCCAGTACTTC	CASSLSLGNRVKTQYF
TRBV30	-	-	TRBJ1-5	TGTGCCTGGAGTGTAGATAAGAATGGAGATCAGCCCCAGCATTTT	CAWSVDKNGDQPQHF
TRBV5-1	-	-	TRBJ1-2	TGCGCCAGCAGCTTGCTACCTACCGGCTATGGCTACACCTTC	CASSLLPTGYGYTF
TRBV7-8	-	-	TRBJ2-1	TGTGCCAGCAGCTTAGCGGCGGGTGTAATCCATGAGCAGTTCTTC	CASSLAAGVIHEQFF
TRBV2	-	-	TRBJ2-7	TGTGCCAGCATCGATTTAAACGTCCGGGACTGGCCTGCCTACGAGCAGTACTTC	CASIDLNVRDWPAYEQYF
TRBV9	-	-	TRBJ1-5	TGTGCCAGCAGCGTACTTGAGGCGGCACGAAATCAGCCCCAGCATTTT	CASSVLEAARNQPQHF
TRBV5-8	-	TRBD1	TRBJ2-3	TGTGCCAGCAGCTCGGGACAGGGAATTAGCGATACGCAGTATTTT	CASSSGQGISDTQYF
TRBV2	-	-	TRBJ2-7	TGTGCCAGCAGCCCACTGGGGGACTTACGACGGTTCTACGAGCAGTACTTC	CASSPLGDLRRFYEQYF
TRBV5-6	-	TRBD1	TRBJ1-5	TGTGCCAGCAGCTTAGGGACAGGGGGTTCTAATAGCAATCAGCCCCAGCATTTT	CASSLGTGGSNSNQPQHF
TRBV27	-	-	TRBJ2-3	TGTGCCAGCAGTTTAGGGCAGGGCACAGATACGCAGTATTTT	CASSLGQGTDTQYF
TRBV27	-	-	TRBJ2-5	TGTGCCAGCAGTTTATATATTTCCGGGGGAGGAGAGACCCAGTACTTC	CASSLYISGGGETQYF
TRBV30	-	-	TRBJ2-1	TGTGCCTGGAGTGTTGGAGGGTCTGGCGCTACCCGCAATGAGCAGTTCTTC	CAWSVGGSGATRNEQFF
TRBV7-6	-	TRBD2	TRBJ2-7	TGTGCCAGCAGCTTAGCCCCCGGGGGACTAGCGGGAGCTTTATCCTACGAGCAGTACTTC	CASSLAPGGLAGALSYEQYF
TRBV29-1	-	-	TRBJ2-3	TGCAGCGTTGATGGGCAGGGAGGAGATAAGCAGTATTTT	CSVDGQGGDKQYF
TRBV7-2	-	-	TRBJ1-1	TGTGCCAGCAGCCTATCCGTGAACACTGAAGCTTTCTTT	CASSLSVNTEAFF
TRBV12-5	-	TRBD2	TRBJ2-1	TGTGCTAGTGGTTTGGTAGACGCGGGAGGGGGCAATGAGCAGTTCTTC	CASGLVDAGGGNEQFF